One sample yielded the 20 T cell receptor beta chains listed below, sequenced in a study of CD8 T cells in ankylosing spondylitis. TCRdb passed the 5' RACE reads through MiXCR, listing each CDR3 protein once. The sample yields about 140,000 distinct CDR3 sequences, 7.5% to 9.5% seen once. The sample was synovial fluid, either unsorted or a sorted T cell fraction (not recorded which). These receptors were collected from a male donor with ankylosing spondylitis.

This clonotype appeared many times. This chain links TRBV7-9 with TRBJ2-1, with a weak D call TRBD1 (5 bases). Looked up from germline, CDR1 is SEHNR and CDR2 is FQNEAQ (reference sequence). The CDR3 is made up of 15 amino acids. V shed 7 bases and J shed 0 bases, with 13 bases lying between them. DNA of the CDR3: TGTGCCAGCAAATATGACAGTAGCTCCTACAATGAGCAGTTCTTC. This sequence encodes CASKYDSSSYNEQFF.

This clonotype has a count of ten or more. This chain joins TRBV7-2 and TRBJ2-2; a weak D match, TRBD1 (6 bases). CDR3 length: 14 amino acids. V lost 4 bases to trimming and J lost 4 bases, with 10 bases between them. The germline V gene has CDR1 SGHTA and CDR2 FQGNSA. The CDR3 bases are TGTGCCAGCAGCTCCGGACAGATCACCGGGGAGCTGTTTTTT. Translated, it gives CASSSGQITGELFF.

This clonotype was observed a handful of times. V usage is TRBV5-1 and J usage is TRBJ2-5; 12 nucleotides line up with TRBD2. This CDR3 spans 17 amino acids. Germline loops: CDR1 SGHRS, CDR2 YFSETQ. With V trimmed by 4 bases and J by 4 bases, 11 bases remained unmatched. CDR3 protein: CASSLLPTSGGAETQYF. As DNA, the CDR3 is TGCGCCAGCAGCCTCCTACCGACTAGCGGGGGAGCAGAGACCCAGTACTTC.

This clonotype was counted ten times or more. The chain recombines TRBV24-1 with TRBJ2-2; D possibly corresponds to TRBD1 (6 bases). CDR1 and CDR2 (germline): KGHDR, SFDVKD. V was clipped by 10 bases and J by 1 base, with 15 bases between them. This CDR3 contains 15 residues. The CDR3 loop reads CATSSTGKNTGELFF. The CDR3 DNA reads as TGTGCCACTAGTTCAACAGGGAAGAACACCGGGGAGCTGTTTTTT.

This clonotype has ten or more counts. The rearrangement uses TRBV5-1 and TRBJ2-3; a possible D gene is TRBD1 (6 bases). CDR1 and CDR2 (germline): SGHRS, YFSETQ. The CDR3 contains 12 residues. The V gene lost 9 bases and the J gene lost 4 bases, with 12 bases spanning the gap. Here the CDR3 DNA reads TGCGCCACCTCGACAGGTCCAGATACGCAGTATTTT. This sequence encodes CATSTGPDTQYF.

This clonotype was seen more than once but under ten times. The V gene is TRBV6-4, the J gene TRBJ2-3; TRBD1 matches at 12 bases. V dropped 3 bases and J dropped 3; count of bases not matched to a gene: 1. The CDR3 spans 15 residues. Per germline, CDR1 MRHNA and CDR2 SNTAGT. The CDR3: CASSEGQGATDTQYF. As DNA, the CDR3 is TGTGCCAGCAGTGAGGGACAGGGGGCAACAGATACGCAGTATTTT.

This clonotype was observed many times. This chain connects TRBV7-2 to TRBJ2-7, with no clear D. The CDR3 is made up of 15 amino acids. CDR1 is SGHTA and CDR2 is FQGNSA in the germline V gene. V lost 2 bases and J 0 bases, leaving 11 bases between the germline ends. The CDR3 sequence: CASSLNGRISYEQYF. The DNA of the CDR3 is TGTGCCAGCAGCTTAAATGGACGGATCTCCTACGAGCAGTACTTC.

This clonotype was counted at least ten times. The chain recombines TRBV11-2 with TRBJ2-1; 8 nucleotides align to TRBD1. The CDR3 covers 14 residues. Germline V gives CDR1 SGHAT, CDR2 FQNNGV. Unmatched junction bases numbered 9, after V lost 5 bases and J lost 9 bases. The CDR3 region has the DNA TGTGCCAGCAGCCCCGGACAGGGTTCGGGTGAGCAGTTCTTC. This encodes CASSPGQGSGEQFF. Based on the CDR3 plus reference TRBV11-2 and TRBJ2-1, the full variable domain is EAGVAQSPRYKIIEKRQSVAFWCNPISGHATLYWYQQILGQGPKLLIQFQNNGVVDDSQLPKDRFSAERLKGVDSTLKIQPAKLEDSAVYLCASSPGQGSGEQFFGPGTRLTVL.

V and J are TRBV29-1 and TRBJ1-2; TRBD1 matches 9 bases. CDR3 length: 12 residues. V was clipped by 6 bases and J by 7 bases; unmatched bases: 6. Germline V gene data show CDR1 as SQVTM and CDR2 as ANQGSEA. The CDR3 sequence is CSVRRTGAGYTF. DNA of the CDR3: TGCAGCGTCCGACGGACAGGGGCTGGCTACACCTTC.

This clonotype was observed many times. The rearrangement joins TRBV4-3 to TRBJ2-7; 14 bases are a match to TRBD2. The germline gives CDR1 LGHNA, CDR2 YSLEER. The CDR3 has 16 amino acids. The V segment lost 1 base and the J segment 6 bases; nucleotides outside the gene matches: 5. The DNA of the CDR3 is TGCGCCAGCAGCCAAGCCTGGGGACTAGCGGGGGCCGAGCAGTACTTC. Its translation is CASSQAWGLAGAEQYF.

This clonotype came up once. V is TRBV5-5 and J is TRBJ2-7; no clear D gene. The length of the CDR3 is 15 residues. V was trimmed by 0 bases and J by 2 bases, leaving 12 bases between them. Germline CDR1 is SGHKS and CDR2 is YYEKEE (reference sequence). The CDR3 reads CASSLGADGAYEQYF. CDR3 bases: TGTGCCAGCAGCTTGGGGGCGGACGGAGCCTACGAGCAGTACTTC.

The chain is built from TRBV7-9 and TRBJ1-2; 7 bases map to TRBD1. Trimming took 5 bases from V and 1 from J; bases not matched to a gene: 7. The germline V gene encodes CDR1 SEHNR and CDR2 FQNEAQ (reference sequence). CDR3 length equals 15 residues. The CDR3 reads CASSVSRDSNYGYTF. DNA of the CDR3: TGTGCCAGCAGCGTGTCCCGGGACAGTAACTATGGCTACACCTTC.

This clonotype was counted at least ten times. The chain couples TRBV12-3 or TRBV12-4 to TRBJ1-4; perhaps TRBD1 as D (6 bases). CDR3 length equals 15 residues. The V end lost 4 bases, the J end lost 8 bases, and 17 bases lay between the germline ends. The CDR3 here is CASSYQGIVDEKLFF. In DNA, the CDR3 is TGTGCCAGCAGTTATCAGGGGATCGTGGACGAAAAACTGTTTTTT.

This clonotype was counted a few times. This chain uses TRBV5-1 with TRBJ2-2, with TRBD1 as a possible D gene (5 bases). From germline, CDR1 is SGHRS and CDR2 YFSETQ. V lost 4 bases and J lost 2, with 9 bases in between. CDR3 size: 14 residues. The CDR3 bases are TGCGCCAGCAGCCCGACAGTTAACACCGGGGAGCTGTTTTTT. It is translated as CASSPTVNTGELFF.

This chain uses TRBV11-2 with TRBJ1-1; D possibly corresponds to TRBD1 (5 bases). The CDR3 runs to 13 residues. V was pared by 0 bases and J by 5 bases, with 7 bases between. In germline, CDR1 is SGHAT, CDR2 FQNNGV. The CDR3 here is CASSLEKGTEAFF. CDR3 bases: TGTGCCAGCAGCTTAGAGAAGGGGACTGAAGCTTTCTTT.

This sequence joins TRBV6-8 and TRBJ2-5, with a tentative D call TRBD1 (5 bases). CDR1 and CDR2 from the germline V gene are MNHGY and SAAAGT. The V gene lost 7 bases and the J gene lost 0 bases, with 15 bases spanning the gap. The CDR3 is made up of 15 amino acids. CDR3 protein: CASTTEETDQETQYF. The CDR3 nucleotides read TGTGCCAGCACTACCGAGGAGACAGACCAAGAGACCCAGTACTTC.

This clonotype was observed at least ten times. This rearrangement joins TRBV7-2 to TRBJ2-3; the D is unclear. The CDR3 runs 14 residues. Trimming took 9 bases from V and 3 from J, leaving 16 bases between them. The germline CDR1 and CDR2 sequences are SGHTA and FQGNSA. The CDR3 here is CASTWNMGTDTQYF. CDR3 sequence (DNA): TGTGCCAGTACTTGGAACATGGGGACAGATACGCAGTATTTT.

V usage is TRBV18 and J usage is TRBJ2-5, with no clear D. Germline V gene data show CDR1 as KGHSH and CDR2 as LQKENI. This CDR3 contains 13 residues. V dropped 3 bases and J dropped 5 bases, with 10 bases sitting between them. For the CDR3, the DNA is TGTGCCAGCTCACCGTCCCCCGTTGAGACCCAGTACTTC. Its protein product is CASSPSPVETQYF. The full variable domain, its missing parts supplied by reference TRBV18 and TRBJ2-5, is NAGVMQNPRHLVRRRGQEARLRCSPMKGHSHVYWYRQLPEEGLKFMVYLQKENIIDESGMPKERFSAEFPKEGPSILRIQQVVRGDSAAYFCASSPSPVETQYFGPGTRLLVL.

This clonotype was seen only a few times. J is TRBJ1-1 and V is TRBV10-3; no firm D call. This CDR3 is built from 12 residues. Germline-derived CDR1 and CDR2 are ENHRY and SYGVKD. Trimming stripped 10 bases from V and 1 base from J, with 10 bases between. CDR3 region: CATNGPNTEAFF. As DNA, the CDR3 is TGTGCCACCAACGGGCCGAACACTGAAGCTTTCTTT.

J is TRBJ2-3 and V is TRBV3-1, with D maybe TRBD2 (5 bases). Trimming removed 3 bases at V and 3 bases at J, with 10 bases between. Per germline, CDR1 LGHDT and CDR2 YNNKEL (reference sequence). The CDR3 runs to 14 residues. The CDR3 spells CASSHPGKTDTQYF. CDR3 nucleotide sequence: TGTGCCAGCAGCCATCCCGGGAAAACAGATACGCAGTATTTT.